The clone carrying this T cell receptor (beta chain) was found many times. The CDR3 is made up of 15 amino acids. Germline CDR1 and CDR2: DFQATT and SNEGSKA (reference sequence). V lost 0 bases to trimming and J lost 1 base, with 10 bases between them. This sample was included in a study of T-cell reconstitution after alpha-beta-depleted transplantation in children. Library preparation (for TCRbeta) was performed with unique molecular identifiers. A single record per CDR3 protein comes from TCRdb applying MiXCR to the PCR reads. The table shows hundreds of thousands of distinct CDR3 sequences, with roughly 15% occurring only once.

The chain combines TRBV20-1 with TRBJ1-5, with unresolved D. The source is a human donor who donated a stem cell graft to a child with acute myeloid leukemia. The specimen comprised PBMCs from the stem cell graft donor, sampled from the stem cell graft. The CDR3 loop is CSAREVGLSNQPQHF. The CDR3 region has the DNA TGCAGTGCTAGAGAAGTTGGATTAAGCAATCAGCCCCAGCATTTT.